The rows below give T cell receptor beta chains drawn from one sample of a study of blood T cell repertoires in COVID-19. The data were produced by immunoSEQ multiplex PCR, yet TCRdb's version contains in-frame clones alone and is incomplete. The profile shows about 70,000 clones, about 88% of them singletons. Source material: peripheral blood. The origin of the receptors is a man aged 65 to 85 with active COVID-19. The CDR3 runs from the conserved cysteine through the conserved F or W. A D gene is named only where the DNA matches it firmly. Clone sizes are given selectively: once, few, many, or a class where the clone is expanded.

TRBV27	TRBD2	-	TRBJ2-1	CASSIATSALNEQFF	TGTGCCAGCAGCATTGCGACTAGCGCGCTCAATGAGCAGTTCTTC
TRBV30	-	-	TRBJ2-7	CAWSVGGASSHYEQYF	TGTGCCTGGAGTGTAGGGGGGGCTTCCTCACACTACGAGCAGTACTTC
TRBV29-1	-	-	TRBJ2-3	CSVPRGMGTDTQYF	TGCAGCGTGCCCCGGGGTATGGGCACAGATACGCAGTATTTT
TRBV24-1	-	-	TRBJ2-7	CATSDSGWAGEQYF	TGTGCCACCAGTGATTCGGGCTGGGCGGGGGAGCAGTACTTC
TRBV30	TRBD2	-	TRBJ2-3	CAWGLAGGPDTQYF	TGTGCCTGGGGACTAGCGGGAGGCCCAGATACGCAGTATTTT
TRBV11-2	-	-	TRBJ1-2	CASSPTGGADYGYTF	TGTGCCAGCAGTCCCACGGGGGGCGCTGACTATGGCTACACCTTC
TRBV7-2	-	-	TRBJ2-5	CASSLGGGGQGETQYF	TGTGCCAGCAGCTTAGGGGGGGGAGGACAGGGAGAGACCCAGTACTTC
TRBV29-1	-	-	TRBJ2-1	CSVEVGGRGEQFF	TGCAGCGTTGAGGTGGGGGGACGGGGTGAGCAGTTCTTC
TRBV6-5	TRBD2	-	TRBJ2-7	CASRVGVAGVGEQYF	TGTGCCAGCCGCGTCGGGGTAGCGGGAGTGGGCGAGCAGTACTTC
TRBV9	-	-	TRBJ1-6	CASSVVEENSPLHF	TGTGCCAGCAGCGTAGTTGAGGAAAATTCACCCCTCCACTTT
TRBV5-1	-	-	TRBJ2-2	CASTGVSANTGELFF	TGCGCCAGCACCGGGGTGTCGGCGAACACCGGGGAGCTGTTTTTT
TRBV7-6	-	-	TRBJ2-7	CASSPGGGKTPYEQYF	TGTGCCAGCAGCCCAGGTGGGGGCAAAACCCCCTACGAGCAGTACTTC
TRBV6-2/TRBV6-3	TRBD1	-	TRBJ2-6	CASSQGQGGPSGANVLTF	TGTGCCAGCAGTCAGGGACAGGGAGGGCCCTCTGGGGCCAACGTCCTGACTTTC
TRBV4-1	TRBD2	-	TRBJ2-5	CASSQRLAGLQETQYF	TGCGCCAGCAGCCAAAGGCTAGCGGGACTTCAAGAGACCCAGTACTTC
TRBV4-3	-	-	TRBJ2-7	CASSQDWAATYEQYF	TGCGCCAGCAGCCAAGATTGGGCAGCCACCTACGAGCAGTACTTC
TRBV27	-	few	TRBJ2-1	CASSTYNEQFF	TGTGCCAGCAGTACTTACAATGAGCAGTTCTTC
TRBV7-3	-	-	TRBJ2-1	CASSLTGTRIYNEQFF	TGTGCCAGCAGCTTAACGGGGACACGGATATACAATGAGCAGTTCTTC
TRBV9	-	-	TRBJ1-6	CASSVEWRSSYNSPLHF	TGTGCCAGCAGCGTAGAGTGGAGGAGCTCCTATAATTCACCCCTCCACTTT
TRBV2	TRBD2	-	TRBJ2-7	CASSSLLSGRYEQYF	TGTGCCAGCTCGTCCCTCCTGAGCGGGAGATACGAGCAGTACTTC
TRBV5-4	-	once	TRBJ1-2	CASSLAGQPYGYTF	TGTGCCAGCAGCTTGGCCGGACAGCCCTATGGCTACACCTTC
TRBV5-6	-	-	TRBJ1-2	CASNLTPGERSYGYTF	TGTGCCAGCAATCTTACCCCAGGGGAAAGGAGCTATGGCTACACCTTC
TRBV4-1	-	-	TRBJ2-1	CASSRRLGGEQFF	TGCGCCAGCAGCCGCAGACTAGGCGGTGAGCAGTTCTTC
TRBV6-5	TRBD1	-	TRBJ2-7	CASRRGRGLYEQYF	TGTGCCAGCAGGAGGGGCAGGGGGCTCTACGAGCAGTACTTC
TRBV9	-	-	TRBJ2-3	CASSRRSGSTDTQYF	TGTGCCAGCAGCAGGCGAAGCGGTAGCACAGATACGCAGTATTTT
TRBV12-3/TRBV12-4	TRBD2	-	TRBJ2-5	CASTPGGGETQYF	TGTGCCAGCACCCCGGGAGGGGGGGAGACCCAGTACTTC
TRBV7-3	-	-	TRBJ1-1	CASSLPGGGEAFF	TGTGCCAGCAGCCTCCCGGGCGGGGGTGAAGCTTTCTTT
TRBV19	-	-	TRBJ1-5	CASTTVRGGQPQHF	TGTGCCAGTACAACCGTGCGGGGGGGTCAGCCCCAGCATTTT
TRBV24-1	TRBD1	-	TRBJ2-1	CATSDFGQTGIDEQFF	TGTGCCACCAGTGATTTTGGGCAGACAGGGATCGATGAGCAGTTCTTC
TRBV9	-	-	TRBJ1-5	CASSRTPYSNQPQHF	TGTGCCAGCAGCCGGACACCCTATAGCAATCAGCCCCAGCATTTT
TRBV7-3	-	-	TRBJ2-7	CASSPGGATHLRGEQYF	TGTGCCAGCAGCCCCGGCGGGGCCACACACCTCCGGGGCGAGCAGTACTTC
TRBV5-1	TRBD1	-	TRBJ1-1	CASSPTGGPGGEAFF	TGCGCCAGCAGCCCGACAGGGGGCCCCGGGGGTGAAGCTTTCTTT
TRBV18	-	-	TRBJ1-2	CASSPRQATYGYTF	TGTGCCAGCTCACCCCGACAGGCAACCTATGGCTACACCTTC
TRBV29-1	-	-	TRBJ2-1	CSVEALGYNEQFF	TGCAGCGTTGAGGCCCTAGGCTACAATGAGCAGTTCTTC
TRBV14	TRBD1	once	TRBJ1-2	CASSQDRYRGGGYTF	TGTGCCAGCAGCCAAGATAGGTACAGGGGTGGTGGCTACACCTTC
TRBV3-1/TRBV3-2	-	-	TRBJ2-7	CASSQRPSRGYEQYF	TGTGCCAGCAGCCAAAGACCCTCCCGGGGTTACGAGCAGTACTTC
TRBV5-1	-	-	TRBJ1-1	CASSLWEGDTEAFF	TGCGCCAGCAGCTTGTGGGAGGGGGACACTGAAGCTTTCTTT
TRBV30	-	-	TRBJ2-5	CAWSVRHGETQYF	TGTGCCTGGAGTGTTCGGCACGGGGAGACCCAGTACTTC
TRBV6-1	TRBD1	-	TRBJ2-1	CASSDLGTGHNEQFF	TGTGCCAGCAGTGACCTCGGGACAGGTCACAATGAGCAGTTCTTC
TRBV30	-	-	TRBJ2-7	CAWRGQLYEQYF	TGTGCCTGGAGAGGACAGCTATACGAGCAGTACTTC
TRBV3-1/TRBV3-2	TRBD2	-	TRBJ2-1	CASSHNPGLAGGYNEQFF	TGTGCCAGCAGCCACAACCCGGGACTAGCGGGAGGGTACAATGAGCAGTTCTTC